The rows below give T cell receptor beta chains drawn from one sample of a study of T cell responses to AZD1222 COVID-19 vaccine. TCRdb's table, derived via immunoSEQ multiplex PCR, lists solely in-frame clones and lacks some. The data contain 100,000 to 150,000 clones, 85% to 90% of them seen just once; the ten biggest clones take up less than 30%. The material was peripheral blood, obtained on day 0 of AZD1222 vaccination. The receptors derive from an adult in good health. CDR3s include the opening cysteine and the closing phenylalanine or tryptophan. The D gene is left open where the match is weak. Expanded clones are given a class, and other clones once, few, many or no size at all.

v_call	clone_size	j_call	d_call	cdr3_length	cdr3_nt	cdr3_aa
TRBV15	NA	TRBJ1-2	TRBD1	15	TGTGCCACCAGCAGAGAGAGACAGGGGGCAGGTGGCTACACCTTC	CATSRERQGAGGYTF
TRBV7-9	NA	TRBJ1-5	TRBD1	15	TGTGCCAGCAGCACAGGGACAGGGATTTGGCAGCCCCAGCATTTT	CASSTGTGIWQPQHF
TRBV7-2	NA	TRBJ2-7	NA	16	TGTGCCAGCAGCTTAGCCCCAGGGGGGGCCAACTACGAGCAGTACTTC	CASSLAPGGANYEQYF
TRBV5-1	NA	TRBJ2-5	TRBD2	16	TGCGCCAGCAGCCCAAACGATAGCGGGAGTGGGGAGACCCAGTACTTC	CASSPNDSGSGETQYF
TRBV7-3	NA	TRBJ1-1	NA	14	TGTGCCAGCAGCTTAAAGATAGAATCCACTGAAGCTTTCTTT	CASSLKIESTEAFF
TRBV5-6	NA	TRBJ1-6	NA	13	TGTGCCAGCAGCGGGGGGATGGGTTCACCCCTCCACTTT	CASSGGMGSPLHF
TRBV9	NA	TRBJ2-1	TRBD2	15	TGTGCCAGCAGCCCCGAGCTAGCGGACTACAATGAGCAGTTCTTC	CASSPELADYNEQFF
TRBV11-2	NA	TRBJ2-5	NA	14	TGTGCCAGCAGCCTAGCGAACGGGGCGGAGACCCAGTACTTC	CASSLANGAETQYF
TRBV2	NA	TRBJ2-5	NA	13	TGTGCCACCTTGGACGCGGCAGAGAAGACCCAGTACTTC	CATLDAAEKTQYF
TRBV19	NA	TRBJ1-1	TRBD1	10	TGTGCCTCTTACGGACAGGGAGCTTTCTTT	CASYGQGAFF
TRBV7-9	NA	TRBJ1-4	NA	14	TGTGCCAGCAGCTTAAACGAGGGGGGCGAAAAACTGTTTTTT	CASSLNEGGEKLFF
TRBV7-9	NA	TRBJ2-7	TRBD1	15	TGTGCCAGCAGCTTAAATAGGGACAGGGGAGGCGAGCAGTACTTC	CASSLNRDRGGEQYF
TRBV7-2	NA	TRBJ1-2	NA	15	TGTGCCAGCAGCTTAGACGACGGGAGGAACTATGGCTACACCTTC	CASSLDDGRNYGYTF
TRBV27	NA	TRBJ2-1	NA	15	TGTGCCAGCAGTCCGGGCAGGAGGGGGTACAATGAGCAGTTCTTC	CASSPGRRGYNEQFF
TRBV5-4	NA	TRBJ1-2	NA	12	TGTGCCAGCAGCTTGGAAGCTTATGGCTACACCTTC	CASSLEAYGYTF
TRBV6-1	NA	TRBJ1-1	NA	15	TGTGCCAGCAGTGAAGGGGTCACCCTGAACACTGAAGCTTTCTTT	CASSEGVTLNTEAFF
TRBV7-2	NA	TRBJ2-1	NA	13	TGTGCCAGCAGCTTAATGCCAGTCGGTGAGCAGTTCTTC	CASSLMPVGEQFF
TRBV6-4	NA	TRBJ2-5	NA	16	TGTGCCAGCAGTCCTGCCTTGGCCAGAGCCCAAGAGACCCAGTACTTC	CASSPALARAQETQYF
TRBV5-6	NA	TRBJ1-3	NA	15	TGTGCCAGCAGCGCACCTCCCAACTCTGGAAACACCATATATTTT	CASSAPPNSGNTIYF
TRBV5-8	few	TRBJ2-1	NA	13	TGTGCCAGCAGCTTGGGAAGGGGAAATGAGCAGTTCTTC	CASSLGRGNEQFF
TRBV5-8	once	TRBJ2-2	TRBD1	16	TGTGCCAGCAGCCCCAGGACAGGGGAGGAAACCGGGGAGCTGTTTTTT	CASSPRTGEETGELFF
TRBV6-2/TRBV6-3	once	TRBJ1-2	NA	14	TGTGCCAGCAGTAGACAGGCGAACCGGGCTGGCTACACCTTC	CASSRQANRAGYTF
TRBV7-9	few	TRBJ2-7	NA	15	TGTGCCAGCAGCGATCCAAGTATTCGGCTCGACGAGCAGTACTTC	CASSDPSIRLDEQYF
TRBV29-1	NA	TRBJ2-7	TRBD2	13	TGCAGCGCTGCTAGCGGGATTCTTTACGAGCAGTACTTC	CSAASGILYEQYF
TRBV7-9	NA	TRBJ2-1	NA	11	TGTGCCAAGGGCAGGGGTGATGAGCAGTTCTTC	CAKGRGDEQFF
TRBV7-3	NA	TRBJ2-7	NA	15	TGTGCCAGCAGCCCACAAGGGGGGAGCTCCTACGAGCAGTACTTC	CASSPQGGSSYEQYF
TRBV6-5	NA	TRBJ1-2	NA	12	TGTGCCACCTCGGACAAATTCTATGGCTACACCTTC	CATSDKFYGYTF
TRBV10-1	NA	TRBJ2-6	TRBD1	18	TGCGCCCCAGCGTTTTGGACAGGGGTCTTCTCTGGGGCCAACGTCCTGACTTTC	CAPAFWTGVFSGANVLTF
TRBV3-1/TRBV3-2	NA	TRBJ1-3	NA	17	TGTGCCAGCAGCCAAGCGGGCAGTCTTTACTCTGGAAACACCATATATTTT	CASSQAGSLYSGNTIYF
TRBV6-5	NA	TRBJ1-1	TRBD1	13	TGTGCCAGCAAAGTTGGACAGGGGGCATGGGCTTTCTTT	CASKVGQGAWAFF
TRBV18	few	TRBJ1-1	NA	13	TGTGCCAGCTCGTCCGACAGGAACACTGAAGCTTTCTTT	CASSSDRNTEAFF